These 12 T cell receptor beta chains share one sample of origin, sequenced in a study of cytomegalovirus exposure and HLA in healthy donors. Use of 60 Vbeta and 13 Jbeta primers characterized the PCR. Clones were sequenced by immunoSEQ multiplex PCR, and TCRdb holds only the in-frame ones, with some missing. The sample consists of 140,000 or so clones, 70% to 85% of them appearing once. The sample was PBMCs. All receptors come from a woman aged 55-75 years in good health and CMV-seropositive.

The chain combines TRBV28 with TRBJ2-7; possibly TRBD1 for D (5 bases). Germline assignment: CDR1 MDHEN and CDR2 SYDVKM. Trimming removed 2 bases at V and 4 bases at J, with 12 bases between. CDR3 size: 14 residues. CDR3 sequence reads: CASSLGRGGYEQYF. As DNA, the CDR3 is TGTGCCAGCAGTTTAGGTAGGGGCGGATACGAGCAGTACTTC.

The CDR3 is CASSQDSNTEAFF. For the CDR3, the DNA is TGTGCCAGCAGCCAGGACAGCAACACTGAAGCTTTCTTT. The chain employs TRBV7-3 and TRBJ1-1; tentative D call: TRBD1 (6 bases). In germline, CDR1 is SGHTA, CDR2 FQGTGA. This CDR3 has 13 residues. V lost 5 bases and J lost 2, with 9 bases in between.

The chain is built from TRBV2 and TRBJ2-7, with 8 nucleotides matching TRBD1. The CDR3 runs 14 residues. Germline CDR1 and CDR2: SNHLY and FYNNEI. The J segment lost 7 bases and the V segment lost 7 bases, leaving 12 bases of the junction unmatched. In DNA form, the CDR3 reads TGTGCCAGCAAAGGACAGGGTCCTACTAGAGAGCAGTACTTC. Protein product: CASKGQGPTREQYF.

The chain is built from TRBV7-9 and TRBJ2-7, with D possibly matching TRBD1 (5 bases). CDR1 SEHNR and CDR2 FQNEAQ come from the germline V gene (reference sequence). Between the trimmed V and J ends, which lost 6 bases and 5 bases, there was a span of 23 bases. The CDR3 length is 16 residues. DNA of the CDR3: TGTGCCAGCAGTCCGTCAGGGCAGGACCTCTTCCACGAGCAGTACTTC. Its protein is CASSPSGQDLFHEQYF.

This clone was recorded once. The chain combines TRBV9 with TRBJ2-1; 7 bases line up with TRBD1. Trimming removed 4 bases from V and 11 bases from J; junction bases left unmatched: 6. This CDR3 has 12 residues. In germline, CDR1 is SGDLS, CDR2 YYNGEE. The CDR3 spells CASSPEGAKQFF. CDR3 coding DNA: TGTGCCAGCAGCCCCGAGGGGGCCAAGCAGTTCTTC.

V is TRBV21-1 and J is TRBJ1-5; whether TRBD1, the table's D call, matches the DNA was not checked. TRBV21-1 constitutes a pseudogene. The CDR3 has 15 amino acids. CDR3: CASPTGGNSNQPQHF. In DNA, the CDR3 is TGTGCCAGCCCAACAGGGGGGAATAGCAATCAGCCCCAGCATTTT.

The V gene is TRBV6-1, the J gene TRBJ1-2; 9 nucleotides line up with TRBD1. Per germline, CDR1 MNHNS and CDR2 SASEGT. J lost 6 bases, V lost 0 bases, and 8 bases had no gene match. The CDR3 is 16 residues long. The CDR3 is CASSEARTGGFHGYTF. Here the CDR3 DNA reads TGTGCCAGCAGTGAAGCGAGAACAGGGGGCTTTCATGGCTACACCTTC.

A single count supports this clone. This chain links TRBV29-1 with TRBJ2-5; 11 bases align to TRBD2. This CDR3 has 15 residues. The J segment lost 1 base and the V segment lost 6 bases, leaving 7 bases of the junction unmatched. The germline V gene encodes CDR1 SQVTM and CDR2 ANQGSEA. CDR3 loop: CSVKLAGGGQETQYF. CDR3 DNA: TGCAGCGTGAAGCTAGCGGGAGGTGGCCAAGAGACCCAGTACTTC.

The rearrangement joins TRBV10-1 to TRBJ2-7; tentatively, D is TRBD1 (5 bases). Germline V gives CDR1 WNHNN, CDR2 SYGVQD (reference sequence). This CDR3 comprises 16 residues. V lost 8 bases and J lost 2, with 22 bases in between. CDR3: CASVLPSLQATYEQYF. The CDR3 bases are TGCGCCAGCGTTCTTCCATCGCTACAGGCTACCTACGAGCAGTACTTC.

The chain carries TRBV2 and TRBJ2-2, with D perhaps matching TRBD2 (5 bases). CDR1 is SNHLY, CDR2 FYNNEI, per germline. The germline V and J ends were trimmed by 8 bases and 3 bases, with 16 bases remaining between them. This CDR3 region has 15 residues. The CDR3: CASLWGVGHTGELFF. In DNA form, the CDR3 reads TGTGCCAGCTTATGGGGAGTTGGGCACACCGGGGAGCTGTTTTTT.

The chain couples TRBV5-1 to TRBJ2-1; 15 nucleotides agree with TRBD2. Looked up from germline, CDR1 is SGHRS and CDR2 is YFSETQ. The CDR3 has 18 amino acids. Trimming removed 3 bases from V and 11 bases from J; junction bases left unmatched: 15. DNA for the CDR3: TGCGCCAGCAGCTCGGGACTAGCGGGAGGACCGGGGGTAATGAAGCAGTTCTTC. Its protein is CASSSGLAGGPGVMKQFF.

The chain carries TRBV30 and TRBJ1-1, with D possibly matching TRBD1 (5 bases). V dropped 5 bases and J dropped 3 bases, with 13 bases sitting between them. Germline loops: CDR1 GTSNPN, CDR2 SVGIG (reference sequence). The CDR3 sequence is 13 residues long. This chain's CDR3 is CAWWLGGYTEAFF. CDR3 bases: TGTGCCTGGTGGCTTGGGGGGTACACTGAAGCTTTCTTT.